This T cell receptor (beta chain) was profiled in a study of cytomegalovirus exposure and HLA in healthy donors. The primer mix had 60 Vbeta and 13 Jbeta primers. Clones were read by immunoSEQ multiplex PCR, and TCRdb kept only the in-frame ones, dropping some. The sample shows about 270,000 clones, roughly two thirds of them seen only once. General study points: Reports described diagnosis of cytomegalovirus status by the classifier as highly specific and sensitive. Owing to their indistinguishability, certain V segments, notably TRBV6-2 and TRBV6-3, were excluded.

As to this clone: Its specificity is not known.

The V end was cut by 10 bases, the J end by 2 bases, with 18 bases between. The germline gives CDR1 MDHEN, CDR2 SYDVKM. The CDR3 length is 14 residues. The TCR comes from a female donor in good health and CMV-seronegative. Sequenced: PBMCs. This chain joins TRBV28 and TRBJ2-7, with D tentatively TRBD2 (5 bases). CDR3 loop: CATKTREFTYEQYF. The DNA of the CDR3 is TGTGCCACCAAGACGAGGGAGTTCACCTACGAGCAGTACTTC.